These 29 T cell receptor beta chains came from one sample sequenced in a study of tissue T cells after allogeneic stem cell transplantation. The repertoire was sequenced with immunoSEQ multiplex PCR; TCRdb's copy has only in-frame clones and lacks some. The sample records about 7,700 clones, roughly 38% being singletons. Time point of the sample: mouse harvest day 14 after allogeneic transplant. Tail vein injection delivered 10^7 T-cell-depleted bone marrow cells and 10^6 splenic CD5+ T cells. Sequencing was carried out using skin. These receptors were taken from a female BALB/c mouse given C57BL/6 T cells with graft-versus-host disease after an allogeneic hematopoietic cell transplant.

Remarks on this clone: Genes and germline are mouse. The read terminates 1 residue ahead of where the CDR3 ends, so the germline J gene completes it. The rearrangement links TRBV12-1 to TRBJ2-4; no clear D gene. V was pared by 0 bases and J by 0 bases, with 9 bases between. This CDR3 is 15 amino acids long. The V gene's germline CDR1 is SGHSN and CDR2 HYEKVE. This chain's CDR3 is CASSLAPPSQNTLYF. Partial CDR3 DNA: TGTGCCAGCTCTCTCGCGCCGCCTAGTCAAAACACCTTGTAC. Using reference TRBV12-1 and TRBJ2-4 for the parts outside the CDR3, the full variable domain is DSGVVQSPRHIIKEKGGRSVLTCIPISGHSNVVWYQQTLGKELKFLIQHYEKVERDKGFLPSRFSVQQFDDYHSEMNMSALELEDSAMYFCASSLAPPSQNTLYFGAGTRLSVL.

Notes on this clone: Genes and germline come from the mouse. The part of the CDR3 DNA that was read is TGTGCCAGCAGTCTGTCAGAATATGAACAGTAC. Its translation: CASSLSEYEQY. Given in full, the CDR3 is CASSLSEYEQYF. The rearrangement uses TRBV26 and TRBJ2-7; D not resolved. Read sequence stops 1 residue before the CDR3 end, and the germline J gene provides the missing end. Trimming took off 0 bases at V and 4 bases at J, with 4 bases between the two ends. From germline, CDR1 is KGHPV and CDR2 FQNQEV (reference sequence). This CDR3 spans 12 amino acids.

This clone was seen more than once but under ten times. Genes and germline come from the mouse. The read stops 1 residue short of the end of the CDR3; the missing end is completed from the germline J gene. The V gene is TRBV26, the J gene TRBJ1-1, with a weak D call TRBD1 (5 bases). The germline V gene has CDR1 KGHPV and CDR2 FQNQEV (reference sequence). Trimming cost V 5 bases and J 5 bases, with 9 bases left between them. The CDR3 runs to 12 residues. The CDR3 bases that were read are TGTGCCAGCAGTTTCGACAGAACAGAAGTCTTC. This encodes CASSFDRTEVF. In full, the CDR3 is CASSFDRTEVFF.

For this clone: Genes and germline come from the mouse. The read is 1 residue too short to cover the CDR3 end, so that end is filled in from the germline J gene. This chain links TRBV3 with TRBJ2-3; unclear D gene. Germline assignment: CDR1 SNHLY and CDR2 FYNGKV (reference sequence). The ends were cut back, 3 bases at V and 1 base at J, with 11 bases in the middle. This CDR3 spans 15 amino acids. CDR3 in amino acids: CASSFRGSGAETLYF. The CDR3 bases that were read are TGTGCCAGCAGCTTTAGAGGGTCTGGTGCAGAAACGCTGTAT.

Remarks on this clone: A junction end diverges from the germline sequence, so it may reflect a read error. The listed genes are named as in mouse. Read sequence stops 1 residue before the CDR3 end, and the germline J gene provides the missing end. The genes are TRBV26 and TRBJ2-3, with TRBD2 identical over 11 bases. The CDR3 spans 16 residues. The germline V gene encodes CDR1 KGHPV and CDR2 FQNQEV (reference sequence). The CDR3: CAGSLSNWGGAETLYF. CDR3 bases read: TGTGCCGGCAGTCTGTCGAACTGGGGGGGCGCAGAAACGCTGTAT.

There are a few counts of this clone. The germline and genes are mouse ones. The observed sequence ends 1 residue before the CDR3 terminus, with the missing tail filled in from the germline J gene. J is TRBJ1-1 and V is TRBV26, with D possibly TRBD1 on 6 matching bases. Deletions cut 4 bases from V and 1 base from J, with 10 bases between. Germline V gene sequence: CDR1 KGHPV, CDR2 FQNQEV (reference sequence). The CDR3 sequence is 14 residues long. The CDR3 bases that were read are TGTGCCAGCAGTCAAACAGGGTGGAACACAGAAGTCTTC. It translates to CASSQTGWNTEVF. The whole CDR3 sequence is CASSQTGWNTEVFF.

Comment on this clone: The gene symbols are mouse symbols. From the germline J gene comes the end of the CDR3, since the read stops 1 residue before it. V usage is TRBV23 and J usage is TRBJ2-4; TRBD2 is the table's D call and was not checked against the DNA. This CDR3 has 14 amino acids. Per the germline V gene, CDR1 is KGHTA and CDR2 is FQNQQP. Partial CDR3 DNA: TGCTCCAGCAGTCATGACTGGGGGAAAAACACCTTGTAC. Translating it yields CSSSHDWGKNTLY. The full CDR3 sequence reads CSSSHDWGKNTLYF.

This clone has just one count. All gene names here are mouse names. The read stops 1 residue short of the end of the CDR3; the missing end is completed from the germline J gene. The chain couples TRBV26 to TRBJ1-4; D unresolved. The germline V and J ends were trimmed by 3 bases and 0 bases, with 8 bases remaining between them. From germline, CDR1 is KGHPV and CDR2 FQNQEV (reference sequence). The CDR3 covers 15 residues. CDR3 protein: CASSLDIFSNERLFF. The covered CDR3 bases are TGTGCCAGCAGTCTTGACATCTTTTCCAACGAAAGATTATTT.

A word on this clone: Gene names follow the mouse nomenclature. The CDR3 goes on 1 residue after the read ends, and that part is filled in from the germline J gene. This sequence joins TRBV17 and TRBJ2-7; 9 bases fit TRBD1. CDR1 MNHDT and CDR2 YYDKIL come from the germline V gene. V shed 6 bases, J shed 2 bases, and the junction held 2 bases outside the gene matches. The CDR3 sequence is 13 residues long. CDR3 DNA (partial): TGTGCTAGCAGGCGACAGGGGGCCTATGAACAGTAC. It codes for CASRRQGAYEQY. The full CDR3 reads CASRRQGAYEQYF.

This clone was counted a few times. Genes and germline come from the mouse. The read terminates 1 residue ahead of where the CDR3 ends, so the germline J gene completes it. The chain links TRBV26 to TRBJ1-6, with D uncertain. TRBJ1-6 is recorded as an ORF, its role being uncertain. This CDR3 is 14 amino acids long. The V gene lost 5 bases and the J gene lost 0 bases, with 5 bases spanning the gap. In germline, CDR1 is KGHPV, CDR2 FQNQEV (reference sequence). CDR3 sequence: CASSSYSYNSPLYF. The CDR3 DNA, read in part, is TGTGCCAGCAGTTCATATTCCTATAATTCGCCCCTCTAC.

This clone rates as medium-sized (0.01 to 0.1%). Genes here carry mouse names. The missing CDR3 end, 1 residue past where the read stops, is filled in from the germline J gene. The chain is built from TRBV23 and TRBJ2-7. Germline values: CDR1 KGHTA, CDR2 FQNQQP. The CDR3 is 11 amino acids. CDR3 bases read: TGCTCCAGCAGTCAATCCCATGAACAGTAC. It codes for CSSSQSHEQY. The entire CDR3 protein reads CSSSQSHEQYF.

This clone is medium-sized. Mouse gene names and germline throughout. Coverage ceases 1 residue before the CDR3 finishes, and the germline J gene fills in the end. Other DNA sequences of this sample code for an identical CDR3. The rearrangement uses TRBV26 and TRBJ2-7; perhaps TRBD1 as D (6 bases). CDR3 length: 12 residues. V dropped 3 bases and J dropped 4 bases, with 7 bases sitting between them. The germline gives CDR1 KGHPV, CDR2 FQNQEV (reference sequence). Partial CDR3 DNA: TGTGCCAGCAGTCTTCAGGGGTATGAACAGTAC. It specifies CASSLQGYEQY. The complete CDR3 reads CASSLQGYEQYF.

This clone appeared a few times. Germline and genes: mouse. The CDR3 loop reads CASSFTGEYEQYF. The sequenced part of the CDR3 DNA is TGTGCCAGCAGTTTCACTGGGGAGTATGAACAGTAC. This chain joins TRBV15 and TRBJ2-7, with TRBD2 matching over 7 bases. The read terminates 1 residue before the CDR3 end, so the remaining end is supplied by the germline J gene. CDR1 and CDR2 (germline): SGHND, FRSKSL. This CDR3 region has 13 residues. V shed 3 bases and J 4 bases; nucleotides not matched to a gene: 3.

About this clone: These gene names are mouse names. The read terminates 1 residue ahead of where the CDR3 ends, so the germline J gene completes it. The chain couples TRBV14 to TRBJ2-3; no clear D gene. This CDR3 region has 13 residues. Germline loops: CDR1 SGHDT, CDR2 FRDEAV. Trimming left V 5 bases short and J 0 bases short, with 7 bases between. The CDR3 sequence is CASSQDSAETLYF. The CDR3 DNA, read in part, is TGTGCCAGCAGCCAAGACAGTGCAGAAACGCTGTAT.

Relative to its sample, this clone is medium-sized. The gene names given are mouse names. The CDR3 extends 1 residue past the end of the read, so its final part is completed from the germline J gene. The chain is built from TRBV26 and TRBJ1-3; the D is unclear. Germline V CDR1 and CDR2: KGHPV, FQNQEV (reference sequence). Trimming left V 2 bases short and J 0 bases short, with 8 bases between. This CDR3 region has 15 residues. The CDR3 sequence: CASSLVGNSGNTLYF. The sequenced part of the CDR3 DNA is TGTGCCAGCAGTCTGGTGGGTAATTCTGGAAATACGCTCTAT.

As for this clone: Gene names and germline refer to mouse. The DNA read from the CDR3 is TGTGCCAGCAGTCTCAGGGGTGCCACAGAAGTCTTC. Protein product: CASSLRGATEVF. The entire CDR3 protein is CASSLRGATEVFF. The V gene is TRBV19, the J gene TRBJ1-1; D is perhaps TRBD1 (6 bases). The CDR3 goes on 1 residue after the read ends, and that part is filled in from the germline J gene. Germline V gene lookup returns CDR1 FNHDT and CDR2 SITEND (reference sequence). Trimming stripped 4 bases from V and 4 bases from J, with 11 bases between. This CDR3 region has 13 residues.

Worth noting for this clone: Gene names are the mouse ones. The read finishes 1 residue shy of the CDR3 end, and the germline J gene is used to complete it. The same CDR3 is also encoded by other DNA sequences in this sample. The chain combines TRBV26 with TRBJ1-1, with D possibly being TRBD1 (6 bases). CDR1 is KGHPV and CDR2 is FQNQEV in the germline V gene (reference sequence). The V gene lost 2 bases and the J gene lost 3 bases, with 7 bases spanning the gap. The CDR3 totals 13 residues. The sequenced CDR3 bases are TGTGCCAGCAGTCTGAGGGGGGACACAGAAGTCTTC. Translation gives CASSLRGDTEVF. The full CDR3 protein reads CASSLRGDTEVFF.

In its sample, this clone is medium-sized. Gene names denote mouse genes. Sequencing ends 1 residue short of the CDR3 end; the germline J gene provides the rest. V and J are TRBV1 and TRBJ2-1; the match to TRBD2 covers 8 bases. J lost 6 bases, V lost 0 bases, and 4 bases had no gene match. The CDR3 sequence is 15 residues long. Germline lookup yields CDR1 NSQYPW and CDR2 LRSPGD (reference sequence). The CDR3 spells CTCSADRGGPAEQFF. CDR3 DNA, as far as it was read: TGCACCTGCAGTGCAGATAGGGGGGGGCCTGCTGAGCAGTTC.

This clone was picked up a small number of times. Mouse gene names apply. Read data end 1 residue before the CDR3 end; the end is taken from the germline J gene. The chain combines TRBV26 with TRBJ1-2, with D tentatively TRBD1 (5 bases). CDR1 is KGHPV and CDR2 is FQNQEV in the germline V gene (reference sequence). V was clipped by 4 bases and J by 4 bases, with 10 bases between them. The length of the CDR3 is 13 residues. The CDR3 DNA, read in part, is TGTGCCAGCAGTCCCGTGGGGGGCTCCGACTACACC. This gives the protein CASSPVGGSDYT. The full CDR3 protein reads CASSPVGGSDYTF. The full variable domain, completed using reference TRBV26 and TRBJ1-2, is NSKVIQTPRYLVKGQGQKAKMRCIPEKGHPVVFWYQQNKNNEFKFLINFQNQEVLQQIDMTEKRFSAECPSNSPCSLEIQSSEAGDSALYLCASSPVGGSDYTFGSGTRLLVI.

Turning to this clone: Mouse gene names apply. With the read ending 1 residue before the CDR3 end, the germline J gene is used to fill in that end. The chain joins TRBV14 to TRBJ2-2; the match to TRBD1 covers 8 bases. Germline CDR1 SGHDT, CDR2 FRDEAV. V dropped 2 bases and J dropped 4; count of bases not matched to a gene: 4. The CDR3 consists of 15 residues. The CDR3 sequence is CASSFQGAGTGQLYF. The part of the CDR3 DNA that was read is TGTGCCAGCAGTTTTCAGGGGGCGGGCACCGGGCAGCTCTAC.

As concerns this clone: Gene names are the mouse ones. The CDR3 goes on 1 residue after the read ends, and that part is filled in from the germline J gene. The chain uses TRBV16 and TRBJ1-4, with 7 positions matching TRBD1. The CDR3 runs to 14 residues. Germline V gene lookup returns CDR1 SGHSA and CDR2 FRNQAP. J lost 4 bases, V lost 4 bases, and 3 bases had no gene match. CDR3 sequence: CASSSGTVNERLFF. Incomplete CDR3 DNA: TGTGCAAGCAGCTCCGGGACAGTCAACGAAAGATTATTT.

This clone was seen more than once but under ten times. The gene names here belong to mouse. The sequenced fragment ends 1 residue before the CDR3 boundary, so the rest is inferred from the germline J gene. The chain uses TRBV23 and TRBJ2-5. Germline CDR1 is KGHTA and CDR2 is FQNQQP. The CDR3 covers 14 residues. CDR3 bases read: TGCTCCAGCAGTCAATCAAGAGGGGGGGACACCCAGTAC. Amino acids: CSSSQSRGGDTQY. The entire CDR3 reads CSSSQSRGGDTQYF.

About this clone: These gene names are mouse names. This chain's CDR3 is CASSLDGQSSYEQYF. The DNA read from the CDR3 is TGTGCCAGCTCTCTCGACGGACAGAGCTCCTATGAACAGTAC. This chain joins TRBV12-2 and TRBJ2-7; possible D gene TRBD1, 6 bases. The CDR3 end falls 1 residue outside the read, so it is completed with the germline J gene. Per germline, CDR1 SGHLS and CDR2 HYDKME. CDR3 length: 15 amino acids. V dropped 0 bases and J dropped 0 bases, with 11 bases sitting between them.

Note on this clone: Here the gene names and germline are mouse. The read is 1 residue too short to cover the CDR3 end, so that end is filled in from the germline J gene. The rearrangement links TRBV16 to TRBJ2-7; tentative D call: TRBD1 (6 bases). V was shortened by 3 bases and J by 2 bases, with 8 bases between the two germline ends. Germline values: CDR1 SGHSA, CDR2 FRNQAP. This CDR3 is 13 amino acids long. CDR3 sequence: CASSLGQTYEQYF. The CDR3 DNA, read in part, is TGTGCAAGCAGCTTGGGACAAACCTATGAACAGTAC. Looking up the rest from reference TRBV16 and TRBJ2-7 gives the full variable domain: NAGVIQTPRHKVTGKGQEATLWCEPISGHSAVFWYRQTIVQGLEFLTYFRNQAPIDDSGMPKERFSAQMPNQSHSTLKIQSTQPQDSAVYLCASSLGQTYEQYFGPGTRLTVL.

This clone was observed a handful of times. Any gene name here is a mouse gene name. The read terminates 1 residue ahead of where the CDR3 ends, so the germline J gene completes it. The chain carries TRBV3 and TRBJ2-7; 10 positions agree with TRBD2. V shed 1 base and J 5 bases; nucleotides not matched to a gene: 2. The CDR3 sequence is 14 residues long. CDR1 SNHLY and CDR2 FYNGKV come from the germline V gene (reference sequence). The CDR3 sequence is CASSLDLGGHEQYF. The DNA read from the CDR3 is TGTGCCAGCAGCTTAGATCTGGGGGGGCATGAACAGTAC.

This clone was observed once. Genes and germline come from the mouse. The CDR3 end falls 1 residue outside the read, so it is completed with the germline J gene. The chain carries TRBV1 and TRBJ2-7; 7 bases align to TRBD1. V dropped 3 bases and J dropped 4; count of bases not matched to a gene: 3. In germline, CDR1 is NSQYPW, CDR2 LRSPGD (reference sequence). The CDR3 is 13 residues long. This CDR3 reads CTCSAGQYYEQYF. The part of the CDR3 DNA that was read is TGCACCTGCAGTGCGGGACAGTATTATGAACAGTAC.

About this clone: The germline and genes are mouse ones. The read stops 1 residue short of the end of the CDR3; the missing end is completed from the germline J gene. The chain uses TRBV29 and TRBJ2-1; no clear D gene. Between the trimmed V and J ends, which lost 3 bases and 3 bases, there was a span of 9 bases. Germline V gives CDR1 MSHET, CDR2 SYDVDS. This CDR3 comprises 14 residues. The CDR3 bases that were read are TGTGCTAGCAGTTTCAGCCAGGTCTATGCTGAGCAGTTC. It translates to CASSFSQVYAEQF. Given in full, the CDR3 is CASSFSQVYAEQFF. Full variable domain (remainder filled in from reference TRBV29 and TRBJ2-1): DMKVTQMPRYLIKRMGENVLLECGQDMSHETMYWYRQDPGLGLQLIYISYDVDSNSEGDIPKGYRVSRKKREHFSLILDSAKTNQTSVYFCASSFSQVYAEQFFGPGTRLTVL.

On this clone itself: The listed genes are named as in mouse. The read ends 1 residue before the CDR3 terminus; that terminus is restored from the germline J gene. The gene calls are TRBV26 and TRBJ1-4; a weak D match, TRBD1 (5 bases). V lost 4 bases to trimming and J lost 3 bases, with 12 bases between them. The length of the CDR3 is 15 residues. In germline, CDR1 is KGHPV, CDR2 FQNQEV (reference sequence). CDR3 residues: CASSPRRGANERLFF. The covered CDR3 bases are TGTGCCAGCAGTCCGCGGAGGGGAGCCAACGAAAGATTATTT.

With regard to this clone: Genes and germline are mouse. The CDR3 sequence: CASSQDRGLQDTQYF. CDR3 DNA, as far as it was read: TGTGCCAGCAGCCAAGATAGGGGGCTCCAAGACACCCAGTAC. The chain links TRBV5 to TRBJ2-5; D possibly corresponds to TRBD1 (7 bases). The CDR3 goes on 1 residue after the read ends, and that part is filled in from the germline J gene. The CDR3 length is 15 residues. The germline V gene encodes CDR1 LGHNA and CDR2 YNLKQL (reference sequence). The V gene lost 0 bases and the J gene lost 2 bases, with 9 bases spanning the gap.